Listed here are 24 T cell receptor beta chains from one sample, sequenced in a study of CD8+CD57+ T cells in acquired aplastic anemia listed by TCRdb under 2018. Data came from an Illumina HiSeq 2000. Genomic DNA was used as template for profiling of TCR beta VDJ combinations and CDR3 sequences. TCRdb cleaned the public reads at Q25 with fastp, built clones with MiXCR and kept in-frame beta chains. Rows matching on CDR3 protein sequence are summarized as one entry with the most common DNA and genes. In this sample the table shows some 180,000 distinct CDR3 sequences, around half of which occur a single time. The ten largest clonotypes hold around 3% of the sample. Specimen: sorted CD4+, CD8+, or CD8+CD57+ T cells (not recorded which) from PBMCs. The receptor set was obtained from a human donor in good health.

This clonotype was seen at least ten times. CDR3 nucleotides: TGCAGTGCTAGAGTGCGTAGCGGGAGCGAGCAGTACTTC. This sequence encodes CSARVRSGSEQYF. The chain carries TRBV20-1 and TRBJ2-7, with 9 bases matching TRBD2. Germline V CDR1 and CDR2: DFQATT, SNEGSKA (reference sequence). After removal of 1 base from V and 6 bases from J, the junction contained 4 bases not matched to a gene. The CDR3 has 13 amino acids.

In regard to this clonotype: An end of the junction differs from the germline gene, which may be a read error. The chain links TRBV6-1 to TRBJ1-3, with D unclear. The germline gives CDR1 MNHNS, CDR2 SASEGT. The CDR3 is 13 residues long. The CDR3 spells CASTPPSGDTIYF. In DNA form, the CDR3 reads TGTGCCAGCACCCCCCCCTCTGGAGACACCATATATTTT.

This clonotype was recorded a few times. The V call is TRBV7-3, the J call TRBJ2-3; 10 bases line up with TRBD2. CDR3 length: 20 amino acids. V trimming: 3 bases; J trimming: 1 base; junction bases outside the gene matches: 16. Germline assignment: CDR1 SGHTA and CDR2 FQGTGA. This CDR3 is CASSFTTSGTRGVGTDTQYF. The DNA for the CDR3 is TGTGCCAGCAGCTTTACCACTAGCGGGACCAGAGGTGTAGGCACAGATACGCAGTATTTT.

The CDR3 region has the DNA TGCGCCAGCAGCTTGCTCCAGGGTGAAGGGAACAATGAGCAGTTCTTC. This codes for CASSLLQGEGNNEQFF. The rearrangement uses TRBV5-1 and TRBJ2-1, with D possibly TRBD1 on 5 matching bases. The CDR3 runs to 16 residues. Trimming cost V 1 base and J 5 bases, with 16 bases left between them. CDR1 and CDR2 from the germline V gene are SGHRS and YFSETQ.

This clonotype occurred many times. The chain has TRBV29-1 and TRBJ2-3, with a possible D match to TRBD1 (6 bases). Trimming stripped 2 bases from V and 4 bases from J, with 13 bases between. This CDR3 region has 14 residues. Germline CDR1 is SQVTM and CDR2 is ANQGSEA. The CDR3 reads CSVERHPGADTQYF. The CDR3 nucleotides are TGCAGCGTTGAACGACATCCAGGGGCAGATACGCAGTATTTT.

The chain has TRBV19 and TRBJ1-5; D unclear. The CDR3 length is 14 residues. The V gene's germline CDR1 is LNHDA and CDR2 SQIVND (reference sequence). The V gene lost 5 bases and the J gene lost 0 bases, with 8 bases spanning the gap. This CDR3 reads CASSWTDSNQPQHF. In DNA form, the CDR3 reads TGTGCCAGTAGTTGGACGGATAGCAATCAGCCCCAGCATTTT. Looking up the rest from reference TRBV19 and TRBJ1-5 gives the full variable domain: DGGITQSPKYLFRKEGQNVTLSCEQNLNHDAMYWYRQDPGQGLRLIYYSQIVNDFQKGDIAEGYSVSREKKESFPLTVTSAQKNPTAFYLCASSWTDSNQPQHFGDGTRLSIL.

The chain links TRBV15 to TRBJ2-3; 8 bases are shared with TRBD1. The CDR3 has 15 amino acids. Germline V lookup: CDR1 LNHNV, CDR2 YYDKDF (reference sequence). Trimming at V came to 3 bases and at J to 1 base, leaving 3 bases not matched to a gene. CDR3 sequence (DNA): TGTGCCACCAGCAGCCCGACAGGGGGCACAGATACGCAGTATTTT. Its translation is CATSSPTGGTDTQYF.

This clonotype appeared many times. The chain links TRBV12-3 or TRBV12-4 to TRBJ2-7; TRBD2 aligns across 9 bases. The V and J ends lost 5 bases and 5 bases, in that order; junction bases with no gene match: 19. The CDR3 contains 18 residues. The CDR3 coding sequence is TGTGCCAGCAGTCCCCCTCTGAGACTAGCGGCTGTCCTTGACGAGCAGTACTTC. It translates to CASSPPLRLAAVLDEQYF.

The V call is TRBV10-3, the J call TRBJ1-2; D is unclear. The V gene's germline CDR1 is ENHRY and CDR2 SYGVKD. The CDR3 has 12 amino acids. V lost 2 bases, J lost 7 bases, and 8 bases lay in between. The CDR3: CAISEGESGYTF. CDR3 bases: TGTGCCATCAGTGAGGGAGAATCTGGCTACACCTTC.

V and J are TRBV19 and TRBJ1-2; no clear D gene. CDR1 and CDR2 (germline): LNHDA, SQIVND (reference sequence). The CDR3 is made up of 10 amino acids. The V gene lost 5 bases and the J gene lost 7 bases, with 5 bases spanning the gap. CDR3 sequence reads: CASSGSGYTF. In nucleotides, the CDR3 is TGTGCCAGTAGTGGAAGTGGCTACACCTTC.

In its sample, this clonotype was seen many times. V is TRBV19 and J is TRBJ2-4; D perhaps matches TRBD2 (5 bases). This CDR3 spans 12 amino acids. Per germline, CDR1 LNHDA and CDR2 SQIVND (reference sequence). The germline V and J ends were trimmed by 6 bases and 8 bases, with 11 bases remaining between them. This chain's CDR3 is CASSGVRDIQYF. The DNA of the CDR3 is TGTGCCAGTAGCGGGGTTCGCGACATTCAGTACTTC. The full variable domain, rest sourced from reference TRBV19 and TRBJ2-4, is DGGITQSPKYLFRKEGQNVTLSCEQNLNHDAMYWYRQDPGQGLRLIYYSQIVNDFQKGDIAEGYSVSREKKESFPLTVTSAQKNPTAFYLCASSGVRDIQYFGAGTRLSVL.

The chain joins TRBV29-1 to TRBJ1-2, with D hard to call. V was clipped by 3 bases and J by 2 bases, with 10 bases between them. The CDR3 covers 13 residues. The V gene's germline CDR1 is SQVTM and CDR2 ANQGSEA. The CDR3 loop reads CSVDAVENYGYTF. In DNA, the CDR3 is TGCAGCGTTGATGCAGTGGAGAACTATGGCTACACCTTC.

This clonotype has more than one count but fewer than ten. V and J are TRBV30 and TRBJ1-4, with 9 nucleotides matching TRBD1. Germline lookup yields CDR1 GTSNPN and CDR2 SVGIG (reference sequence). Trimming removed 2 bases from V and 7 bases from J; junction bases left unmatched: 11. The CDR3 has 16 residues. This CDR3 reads CAWSFGVLDRGEKLFF. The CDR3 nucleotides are TGTGCCTGGAGTTTTGGAGTGTTGGACAGGGGTGAAAAACTGTTTTTT. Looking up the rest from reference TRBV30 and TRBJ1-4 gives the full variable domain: SQTIHQWPATLVQPVGSPLSLECTVEGTSNPNLYWYRQAAGRGLQLLFYSVGIGQISSEVPQNLSASRPQDRQFILSSKKLLLSDSGFYLCAWSFGVLDRGEKLFFGSGTQLSVL.

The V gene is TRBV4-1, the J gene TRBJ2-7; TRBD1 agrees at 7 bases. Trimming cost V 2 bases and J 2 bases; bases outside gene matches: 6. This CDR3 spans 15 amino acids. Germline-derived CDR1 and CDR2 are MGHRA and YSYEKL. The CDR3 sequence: CASSQQQGITYEQYF. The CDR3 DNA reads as TGCGCCAGCAGCCAACAACAGGGGATCACCTACGAGCAGTACTTC.

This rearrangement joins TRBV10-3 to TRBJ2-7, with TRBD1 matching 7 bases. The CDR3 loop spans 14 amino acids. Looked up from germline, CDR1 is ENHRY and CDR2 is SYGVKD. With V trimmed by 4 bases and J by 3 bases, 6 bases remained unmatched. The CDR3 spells CAISVGNRGYEQYF. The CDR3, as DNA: TGTGCCATCAGTGTCGGAAACAGGGGCTACGAGCAGTACTTC.

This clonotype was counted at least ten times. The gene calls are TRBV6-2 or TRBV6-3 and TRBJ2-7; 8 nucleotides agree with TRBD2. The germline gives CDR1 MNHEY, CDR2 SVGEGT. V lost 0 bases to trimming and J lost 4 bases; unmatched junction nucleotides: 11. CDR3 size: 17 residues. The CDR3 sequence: CASSYSTLRGRTYEQYF. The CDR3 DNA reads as TGTGCCAGCAGTTACTCGACGTTGCGCGGGAGGACGTACGAGCAGTACTTC.

The DNA for the CDR3 is TGCAGTGCTAGAGGGTCGGCAGGGCTGTTCTTC. This translates into CSARGSAGLFF. The rearrangement joins TRBV20-1 to TRBJ2-1; TRBD1 is a possible D gene (5 bases). Trimming took off 1 base at V and 15 bases at J, with 13 bases between the two ends. Germline CDR1 and CDR2: DFQATT and SNEGSKA (reference sequence). CDR3 length: 11 amino acids.

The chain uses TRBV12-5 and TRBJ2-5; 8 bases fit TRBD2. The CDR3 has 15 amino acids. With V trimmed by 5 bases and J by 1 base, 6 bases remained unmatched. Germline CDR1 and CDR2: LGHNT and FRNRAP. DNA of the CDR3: TGTGCTAGTGGTCCCCGGGGGGGGGGCCAAGAGACCCAGTACTTC. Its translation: CASGPRGGGQETQYF.

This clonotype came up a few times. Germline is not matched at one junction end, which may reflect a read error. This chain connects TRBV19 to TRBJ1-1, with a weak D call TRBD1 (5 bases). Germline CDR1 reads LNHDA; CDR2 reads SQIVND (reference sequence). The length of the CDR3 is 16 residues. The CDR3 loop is CASTDGGVVESTEAFF. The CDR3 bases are TGTGCCAGTACCGATGGGGGGGTGGTGGAAAGCACTGAAGCCTTCTTT.

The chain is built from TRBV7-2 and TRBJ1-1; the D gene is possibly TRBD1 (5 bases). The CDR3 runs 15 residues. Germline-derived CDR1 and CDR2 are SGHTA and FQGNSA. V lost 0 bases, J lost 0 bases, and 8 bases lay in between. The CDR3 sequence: CASSLATVMNTEAFF. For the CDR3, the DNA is TGTGCCAGCAGCTTAGCGACAGTAATGAACACTGAAGCTTTCTTT.

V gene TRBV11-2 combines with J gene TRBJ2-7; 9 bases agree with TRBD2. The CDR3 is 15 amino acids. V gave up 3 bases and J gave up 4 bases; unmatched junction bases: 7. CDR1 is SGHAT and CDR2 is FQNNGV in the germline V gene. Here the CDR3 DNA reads TGTGCCAGCAGCTTTGGGGCGGGAGGGCCGTACGAGCAGTACTTC. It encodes CASSFGAGGPYEQYF.

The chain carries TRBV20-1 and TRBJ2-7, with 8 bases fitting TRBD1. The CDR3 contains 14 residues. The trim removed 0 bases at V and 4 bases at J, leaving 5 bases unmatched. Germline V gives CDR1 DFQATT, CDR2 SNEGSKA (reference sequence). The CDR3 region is CSARDGTGRYEQYF. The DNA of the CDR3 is TGCAGTGCTAGAGATGGGACAGGCCGATACGAGCAGTACTTC.

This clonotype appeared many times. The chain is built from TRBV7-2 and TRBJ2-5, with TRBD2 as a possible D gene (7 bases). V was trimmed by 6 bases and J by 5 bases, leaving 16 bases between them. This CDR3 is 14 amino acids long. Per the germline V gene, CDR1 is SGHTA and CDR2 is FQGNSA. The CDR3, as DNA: TGTGCCAGCAGTCGAATAGAGGGGGGGGAGACCCAGTACTTC. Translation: CASSRIEGGETQYF.

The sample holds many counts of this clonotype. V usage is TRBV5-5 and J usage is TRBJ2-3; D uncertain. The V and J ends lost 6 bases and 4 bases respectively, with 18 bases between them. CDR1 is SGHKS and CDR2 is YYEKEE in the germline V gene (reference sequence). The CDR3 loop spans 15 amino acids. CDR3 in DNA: TGTGCCAGCAACCCACGGCTTTGGTCGGCAGATACGCAGTATTTT. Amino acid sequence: CASNPRLWSADTQYF.